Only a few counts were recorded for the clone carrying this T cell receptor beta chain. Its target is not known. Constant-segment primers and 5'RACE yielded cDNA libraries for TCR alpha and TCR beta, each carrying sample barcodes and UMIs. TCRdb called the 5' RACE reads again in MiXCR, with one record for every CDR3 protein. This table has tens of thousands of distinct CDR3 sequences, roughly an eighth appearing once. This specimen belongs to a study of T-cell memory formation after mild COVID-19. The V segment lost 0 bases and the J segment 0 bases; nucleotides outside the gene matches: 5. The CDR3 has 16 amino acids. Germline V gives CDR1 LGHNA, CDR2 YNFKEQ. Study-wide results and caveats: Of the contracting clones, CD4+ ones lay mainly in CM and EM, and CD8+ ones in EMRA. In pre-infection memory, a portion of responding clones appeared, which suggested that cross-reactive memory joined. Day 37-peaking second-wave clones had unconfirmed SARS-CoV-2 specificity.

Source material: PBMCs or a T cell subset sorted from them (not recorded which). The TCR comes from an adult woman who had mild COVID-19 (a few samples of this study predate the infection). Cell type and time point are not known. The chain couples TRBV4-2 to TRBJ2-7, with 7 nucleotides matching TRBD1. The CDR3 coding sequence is TGTGCCAGCAGCCAAGAGGATAGGGACAGCTCCTACGAGCAGTACTTC. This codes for CASSQEDRDSSYEQYF.